These 17 T cell receptor beta chains were all obtained from the same sample, sequenced in a study of blood T cell repertoires in COVID-19. Using immunoSEQ multiplex PCR, the repertoire was profiled, and TCRdb retains in-frame clones only, with some absent. The table lists a few hundred thousand clones, 80% to 90% of them singletons. Sequenced: PBMCs or T cells enriched from blood (not recorded which). These receptors all stem from a man aged 25 to 40 who had recovered from COVID-19.

V gene TRBV3-1 (or the pseudogene TRBV3-2) combines with J gene TRBJ2-2; 11 bases are a match to TRBD2. The germline V gene has CDR1 LGHDT and CDR2 YNNKEL (reference sequence). J gave up 6 bases and V 0 bases, and 6 bases lay outside the gene matches. This CDR3 spans 17 amino acids. CDR3 DNA sequence: TGTGCCAGCAGCCAAGATATACTAGCGGGAGTAGCCGGGGAGCTGTTTTTT. Translated: CASSQDILAGVAGELFF.

The chain links TRBV5-4 to TRBJ2-4; 13 bases fit TRBD2. The CDR3 totals 15 residues. The germline V gene has CDR1 SGHNT and CDR2 YYREEE (reference sequence). Losses at the gene ends were 4 bases for V and 8 bases for J; bases not matched to a gene: 6. This CDR3 reads CASSTGLAGTDIQYF. Written as DNA, the CDR3 is TGTGCCAGCAGCACGGGACTAGCGGGAACAGACATTCAGTACTTC.

As regards this clone: At the DNA level, this CDR3 is encoded by other sequences in the same sample as well. The DNA for the CDR3 is TGTGCCTGGAGTGTAGGGCAGGGTGGCCAGCCCCAGCATTTT. Protein: CAWSVGQGGQPQHF. This rearrangement joins TRBV30 to TRBJ1-5; the D gene is possibly TRBD1 (5 bases). Germline assignment: CDR1 GTSNPN and CDR2 SVGIG (reference sequence). V was pared by 0 bases and J by 7 bases, with 13 bases between. This CDR3 region has 14 residues.

This chain joins TRBV15 and TRBJ1-4, with 9 bases matching TRBD1. Losses at the gene ends were 3 bases for V and 3 bases for J; bases not matched to a gene: 5. The CDR3 extends over 16 amino acids. Germline CDR1 LNHNV, CDR2 YYDKDF (reference sequence). This chain's CDR3 is CATSRKGTGPNEKLFF. The CDR3 bases are TGTGCCACCAGCAGGAAAGGGACAGGGCCTAATGAAAAACTGTTTTTT.

This rearrangement joins TRBV13 to TRBJ1-4; 7 bases are shared with TRBD1. V shed 5 bases, J shed 0 bases, and the junction held 0 bases outside the gene matches. CDR1 and CDR2 from the germline V gene are PRHDT and FYEKMQ (reference sequence). This CDR3 is built from 14 residues. CDR3 DNA: TGTGCCAGCAGCGGGACAGCAACTAATGAAAAACTGTTTTTT. Encoded protein: CASSGTATNEKLFF.

The rearrangement links TRBV9 to TRBJ1-1; weak D call: TRBD1 (6 bases). Germline CDR1 reads SGDLS; CDR2 reads YYNGEE. CDR3 length equals 12 residues. Trimming stripped 6 bases from V and 5 bases from J, with 11 bases between. The CDR3 is CASNRDYTEAFF. CDR3 in DNA: TGTGCCAGCAACAGGGACTATACTGAAGCTTTCTTT.

This chain joins TRBV27 and TRBJ2-7, with TRBD1 identical over 12 bases. V gave up 6 bases and J gave up 4 bases; unmatched junction bases: 7. Germline CDR1 is MNHEY and CDR2 is SMNVEV (reference sequence). This CDR3 comprises 15 residues. The CDR3 region is CASSLGQGARYEQYF. CDR3 nucleotide sequence: TGTGCCAGCAGCCTGGGACAGGGGGCTCGTTACGAGCAGTACTTC.

The chain links TRBV5-4 to TRBJ1-4, with 9 bases that match TRBD1. The CDR3 contains 15 residues. The trim removed 3 bases at V and 5 bases at J, leaving 5 bases unmatched. Germline CDR1 SGHNT, CDR2 YYREEE (reference sequence). CDR3 loop: CASSWVGTGNEKLFF. DNA for the CDR3: TGTGCCAGCAGCTGGGTCGGGACAGGGAATGAAAAACTGTTTTTT.

The rearrangement joins TRBV30 to TRBJ1-5; 8 bases match TRBD1. Trimming took 2 bases from V and 4 from J; bases not matched to a gene: 7. Germline V gene sequence: CDR1 GTSNPN, CDR2 SVGIG (reference sequence). CDR3 length: 15 amino acids. The CDR3 sequence: CAWSKRDRGNQPQHF. CDR3 in DNA: TGTGCCTGGAGTAAGCGTGACAGGGGAAATCAGCCCCAGCATTTT.

This clone was detected a few times. The DNA for the CDR3 is TGTGCCAGCAGTTCCCACTTAGCGTCGGGCACCGGGGAGCTGTTTTTT. It encodes CASSSHLASGTGELFF. The gene calls are TRBV6-5 and TRBJ2-2, with D possibly TRBD2 on 5 matching bases. This CDR3 has 16 amino acids. The germline CDR1 and CDR2 sequences are MNHEY and SVGAGI. Trimming left V 4 bases short and J 4 bases short, with 16 bases between.

V and J are TRBV29-1 and TRBJ2-5; TRBD1 is a possible D gene (6 bases). The germline gives CDR1 SQVTM, CDR2 ANQGSEA. V was trimmed by 2 bases and J by 5 bases, leaving 12 bases between them. The CDR3 is made up of 13 amino acids. The CDR3 sequence: CSVESMGAETQYF. Written as DNA, the CDR3 is TGCAGCGTTGAATCTATGGGGGCCGAGACCCAGTACTTC.

The V call is TRBV13, the J call TRBJ2-3, with 10 nucleotides matching TRBD2. Trimming removed 4 bases from V and 2 bases from J; junction bases left unmatched: 9. The CDR3 extends over 17 amino acids. Germline V gene lookup returns CDR1 PRHDT and CDR2 FYEKMQ (reference sequence). CDR3 sequence (DNA): TGTGCCAGCAGCTCCTCCCTAACTAGCGGGACCACAGATACGCAGTATTTT. Translating gives CASSSSLTSGTTDTQYF.

For the CDR3, the DNA is TGTGCCAGCAGCCAGAGGGGGCTCAGGGAGACCCAGTACTTC. This gives the protein CASSQRGLRETQYF. The chain carries TRBV3-1 (or the pseudogene TRBV3-2) and TRBJ2-5, with TRBD1 identical over 7 bases. The V gene's germline CDR1 is LGHDT and CDR2 YNNKEL (reference sequence). The CDR3 has 14 residues. The junction had 6 bases not matched to a gene; V was cut back by 3 bases and J by 5 bases.

This chain links TRBV2 with TRBJ1-6; the D is unclear. V lost 4 bases to trimming and J lost 5 bases, with 9 bases between them. The CDR3 runs 14 residues. Germline CDR1 and CDR2: SNHLY and FYNNEI. CDR3 in amino acids: CASSAGPDNSPLHF. CDR3 bases: TGTGCCAGCAGTGCGGGTCCCGATAATTCACCCCTCCACTTT.

This rearrangement joins TRBV9 to TRBJ2-2; maybe TRBD1 (7 bases). CDR3 size: 14 residues. Trimming pared 3 bases from V and 7 bases from J, leaving 13 bases between. Germline CDR1 is SGDLS and CDR2 is YYNGEE. CDR3 nucleotide sequence: TGTGCCAGCAGCGCCCGACAGGGAGGCGGGGAGCTGTTTTTT. It codes for CASSARQGGGELFF.

V and J are TRBV6-4 and TRBJ1-1, with D perhaps matching TRBD1 (5 bases). V was shortened by 6 bases and J by 4 bases, with 18 bases between the two germline ends. Germline CDR1 is MRHNA and CDR2 is SNTAGT. The CDR3 spans 15 residues. CDR3 region: CASRPEGLAGTEAFF. CDR3 sequence (DNA): TGTGCCAGCAGGCCGGAGGGGCTGGCTGGCACTGAAGCTTTCTTT.

In the case of this clone: The sample holds other DNA sequences that translate to the same CDR3. J is TRBJ2-7 and V is TRBV5-1; 10 bases are shared with TRBD1. Germline CDR1 SGHRS, CDR2 YFSETQ. The CDR3 runs 14 residues. Trimming removed 3 bases from V and 3 bases from J; junction bases left unmatched: 3. The CDR3 coding sequence is TGCGCCAGCAGCTCGGACAGGGGGTTCTACGAGCAGTACTTC. Its translation is CASSSDRGFYEQYF.